This TCR beta chain emerged from a study of Ad26.COV2.S vaccination and SARS-CoV-2 variants. Notes on this clone: Its antigen is as yet unknown.

Findings and limits, study-wide: Measurement of non-spike TCR breadth gave similar results in vaccine and placebo recipients. Recipients given vaccine exceeded placebo recipients in spike-specific TCR breadth.

Germline loops: CDR1 ENHRY, CDR2 SYGVKD. Trimming stripped 8 bases from V and 1 base from J, with 17 bases between. The CDR3 has 15 residues. Sequenced by immunoSEQ multiplex PCR; TCRdb stores in-frame clones only, minus some. The data hold approximately 340,000 clones, with just over 90% observed a single time. Sequences were derived from peripheral blood, sampled after recovery from COVID-19. The clonotype was recovered from a human donor who had recovered from COVID-19. This rearrangement joins TRBV10-3 to TRBJ1-1; D remains ambiguous. The DNA for the CDR3 is TGTGCCATCGGGAAGAGCCACGGAAGGAACACTGAAGCTTTCTTT. Its protein product is CAIGKSHGRNTEAFF.